This note documents a single T cell receptor (beta chain) sequence. Its antigen is as yet unknown. This CDR3 is 15 amino acids long. Germline CDR1 and CDR2: SEHNR and FQNEAQ (reference sequence). Trimming took 3 bases from V and 2 from J, leaving 12 bases between them. The data are from a study of OX40 agonist ivuxolimab in advanced cancers. The overall study: Every 2 weeks, patients got intravenous ivuxolimab at one of six dose levels (0.01-10 mg/kg). Recorded diagnoses for dose-escalation patients were hepatocellular carcinoma, melanoma, renal cell or head and neck cancer.

The assay was immunoSEQ multiplex PCR, and TCRdb's table has in-frame clones only and misses some. The sample includes under 85,000 clones, roughly 84% of them seen just once. Findings and caveats of the study: Also showing low normalized T-cell clonal expansion were some of the nonresponders.

This chain connects TRBV7-9 to TRBJ2-3; D assignment may be TRBD1 or TRBD2 (6 bases each). This clonotype originated in an adult with an advanced solid tumor such as melanoma, head and neck, liver or kidney cancer. This specimen was CD4+ or CD8+ T cells sorted from blood, taken in a trial of the OX40 agonist ivuxolimab. This CDR3 is CASSFQGGTTDTQYF. The CDR3 DNA reads as TGTGCCAGCAGCTTCCAAGGGGGGACCACAGATACGCAGTATTTT.